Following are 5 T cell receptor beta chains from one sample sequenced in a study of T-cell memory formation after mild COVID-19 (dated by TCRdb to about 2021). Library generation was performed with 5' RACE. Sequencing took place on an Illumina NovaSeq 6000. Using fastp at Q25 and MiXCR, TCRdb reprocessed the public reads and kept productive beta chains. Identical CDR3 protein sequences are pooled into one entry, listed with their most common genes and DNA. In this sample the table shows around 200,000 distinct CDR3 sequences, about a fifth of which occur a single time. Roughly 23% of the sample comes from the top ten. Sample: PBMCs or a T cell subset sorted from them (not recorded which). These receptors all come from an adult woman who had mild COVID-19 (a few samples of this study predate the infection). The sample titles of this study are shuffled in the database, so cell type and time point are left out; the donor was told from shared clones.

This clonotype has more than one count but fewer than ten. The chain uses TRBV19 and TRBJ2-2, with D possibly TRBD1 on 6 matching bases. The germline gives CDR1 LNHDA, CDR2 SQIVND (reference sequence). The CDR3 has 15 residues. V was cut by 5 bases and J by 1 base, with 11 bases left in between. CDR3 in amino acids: CASSYEGQNTGELFF. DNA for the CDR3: TGTGCCAGTAGTTATGAGGGACAGAACACCGGGGAGCTGTTTTTT.

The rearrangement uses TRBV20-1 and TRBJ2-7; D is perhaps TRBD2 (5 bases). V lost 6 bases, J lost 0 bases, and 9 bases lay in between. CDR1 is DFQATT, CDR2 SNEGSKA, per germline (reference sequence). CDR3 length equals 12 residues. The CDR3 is CSARGLSYEQYF. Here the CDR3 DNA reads TGCAGTGCCCGCGGACTCTCCTACGAGCAGTACTTC.

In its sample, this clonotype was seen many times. The chain's CDR3 is CASSLQGASSPLHF. CDR3 DNA: TGCGCCAGCAGCTTGCAGGGGGCGTCTTCACCCCTCCACTTT. The chain couples TRBV5-1 to TRBJ1-6; 8 positions match TRBD1. Germline trimming cut 1 base from V and 9 bases from J; bases unmatched to any gene: 3. The germline V gene encodes CDR1 SGHRS and CDR2 YFSETQ. This CDR3 is built from 14 residues.

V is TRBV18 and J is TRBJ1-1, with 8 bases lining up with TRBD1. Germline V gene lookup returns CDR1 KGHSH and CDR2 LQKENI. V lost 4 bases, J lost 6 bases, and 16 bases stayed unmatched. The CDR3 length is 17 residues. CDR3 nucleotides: TGTGCCAGCTCACAAACTATTCTGACAGGGGAGGAATCTGAAGCTTTCTTT. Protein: CASSQTILTGEESEAFF.

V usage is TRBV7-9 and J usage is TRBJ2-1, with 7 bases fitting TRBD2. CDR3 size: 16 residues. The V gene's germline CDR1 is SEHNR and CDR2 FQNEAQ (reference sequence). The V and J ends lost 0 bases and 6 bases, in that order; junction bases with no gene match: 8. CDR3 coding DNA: TGTGCCAGCAGCTTAGCCGGGGGGTCGGAGGGCAATGAGCAGTTCTTC. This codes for CASSLAGGSEGNEQFF. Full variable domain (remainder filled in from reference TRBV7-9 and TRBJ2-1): DTGVSQNPRHKITKRGQNVTFRCDPISEHNRLYWYRQTLGQGPEFLTYFQNEAQLEKSRLLSDRFSAERPKGSFSTLEIQRTEQGDSAMYLCASSLAGGSEGNEQFFGPGTRLTVL.